This TCR beta chain came from a study of blood T cells in healthy people across ages. Findings and limits, study-wide: Roughly linearly, TCR beta diversity per million T cells fell as age increased.

Of note for this clonotype: Antigen specificity is unknown.

A second PCR of 7 to 11 cycles used a sample-barcoded 5' primer and a J-beta primer mix. Using its own MiXCR run on the 5' RACE reads, TCRdb lists one record per CDR3 protein. Among roughly 1,800,000 distinct CDR3 sequences listed, about 50% were seen once. The total RNA that was extracted per sample amounted to at least 5.5 micrograms. V was trimmed by 7 bases and J by 5 bases, leaving 12 bases between them. This CDR3 spans 12 amino acids. The germline V gene encodes CDR1 MNHNY and CDR2 SVGAGI (reference sequence). The sample taken for sequencing was blood. This receptor was identified in a woman between 40 and 50 years old in good health. The rearrangement links TRBV6-6 to TRBJ2-7, with D possibly being TRBD1 (5 bases). The CDR3 DNA is TGTGCCAGCAACCAGGGAACCCACGAGCAGTACTTC. This gives the protein CASNQGTHEQYF.